The 8 T cell receptor beta chains listed next were all sequenced from one sample in a study of Graves' ophthalmopathy and Graves' hyperthyroidism. RNA transcripts were the template, and TCR beta CDR3 regions were amplified from them. HTBI-primed first-round RT-PCR preceded second-round multiplex PCR. TCRdb processed the multiplex PCR reads anew with MiXCR; each CDR3 protein has one entry. The sample shows about 220,000 distinct CDR3 sequences, 20% to 25% of them seen only once. Sequencing input: peripheral blood. The receptors derive from a woman aged 45-60 years with Graves' ophthalmopathy.

This clonotype was found many times. This chain uses TRBV19 with TRBJ1-1, with TRBD1 as a possible D gene (5 bases). The germline CDR1 and CDR2 sequences are LNHDA and SQIVND (reference sequence). Trimming removed 7 bases from V and 4 bases from J, with 10 bases in between. The CDR3 is 12 amino acids. This CDR3 is CASKRGGTEAFF. The CDR3, as DNA: TGTGCCAGTAAAAGGGGTGGCACTGAAGCTTTCTTT. Based on the CDR3 plus reference TRBV19 and TRBJ1-1, the full variable domain is DGGITQSPKYLFRKEGQNVTLSCEQNLNHDAMYWYRQDPGQGLRLIYYSQIVNDFQKGDIAEGYSVSREKKESFPLTVTSAQKNPTAFYLCASKRGGTEAFFGQGTRLTVV.

The V gene is TRBV7-2, the J gene TRBJ1-2; TRBD1 matches 11 bases. V dropped 1 base and J dropped 2; count of bases not matched to a gene: 0. Germline CDR1 and CDR2: SGHTA and FQGNSA. CDR3 length: 15 residues. CDR3 coding DNA: TGTGCCAGCAGCTTAGGGGACAGGGGGAACTATGGCTACACCTTC. It yields the protein CASSLGDRGNYGYTF.

This clonotype was counted many times. The V gene is TRBV30, the J gene TRBJ1-5; weak D call: TRBD1 (5 bases). CDR1 GTSNPN and CDR2 SVGIG come from the germline V gene (reference sequence). The CDR3 sequence is 15 residues long. Trimming left V 4 bases short and J 4 bases short, with 17 bases between. CDR3 in DNA: TGTGCCTGGACTAGGGGAGGACATGGGAATCAGCCCCAGCATTTT. The encoded protein is CAWTRGGHGNQPQHF.

This clonotype was counted many times. The V gene is TRBV15, the J gene TRBJ2-7; no firm D call. Germline CDR1 reads LNHNV; CDR2 reads YYDKDF (reference sequence). V lost 0 bases, J lost 2 bases, and 11 bases lay in between. The CDR3 is made up of 15 amino acids. CDR3 amino acids: CATSRDPAAAYEQYF. The CDR3 DNA reads TGTGCCACCAGCAGAGATCCAGCTGCTGCCTACGAGCAGTACTTC.

There are many counts of this clonotype. The gene calls are TRBV6-5 and TRBJ1-2, with D hard to call. The CDR3 consists of 13 residues. CDR1 MNHEY and CDR2 SVGAGI come from the germline V gene. V was clipped by 0 bases and J by 7 bases, with 9 bases between them. The CDR3: CASSYSHLRGYTF. The CDR3 DNA sequence: TGTGCCAGCAGTTACTCGCATCTGCGTGGCTACACCTTC.

The gene calls are TRBV6-2 or TRBV6-3 and TRBJ1-1, with a possible D match to TRBD1 (5 bases). The CDR3 is 12 residues long. V lost 5 bases and J 6 bases, leaving 10 bases between the germline ends. From germline, CDR1 is MNHEY and CDR2 SVGEGT. The CDR3 DNA sequence: TGTGCCAGCAGTGGCTGGGGGGCTGAAGCTTTCTTT. Protein: CASSGWGAEAFF.

This clonotype was seen many times. The chain couples TRBV20-1 to TRBJ1-6; D call uncertain. The CDR3 has 16 amino acids. The ends were cut back, 1 base at V and 6 bases at J, with 16 bases in the middle. CDR1 and CDR2 (germline): DFQATT, SNEGSKA (reference sequence). The CDR3 DNA is TGCAGTGCTAGAGGGGAGCAGCCGACCCCTAATTCACCCCTCCACTTT. It is translated as CSARGEQPTPNSPLHF.

This clonotype was picked up many times. V and J are TRBV27 and TRBJ1-6, with a tentative D call TRBD1 (6 bases). Germline CDR1 and CDR2: MNHEY and SMNVEV (reference sequence). Trimming cost V 0 bases and J 5 bases, with 14 bases left between them. The CDR3 covers 17 residues. Here the CDR3 DNA reads TGTGCCAGCAGTTTATCAGTGACAGGCGATAATAATTCACCCCTCCACTTT. It yields the protein CASSLSVTGDNNSPLHF.